The 3 T cell receptor beta chains below come from one sample, sequenced in a study of blood T cell repertoires in COVID-19. Data came from immunoSEQ multiplex PCR; TCRdb stores just in-frame clones and leaves some out. The sample lists about 400,000 clones, nearly 90% occurring once. The sample taken for sequencing was PBMCs or T cells enriched from blood (not recorded which). Receptors were obtained from a woman in her late teens or twenties with acute COVID-19.

CDR3 amino acids: CASGGQSEQFF. In DNA form, the CDR3 reads TGTGCCAGCGGGGGACAGTCAGAGCAGTTCTTC. The V and J genes are TRBV12-3 or TRBV12-4 and TRBJ2-1; 7 bases are a match to TRBD1. With V trimmed by 8 bases and J by 10 bases, 5 bases remained unmatched. The CDR3 has 11 residues.

The table lists this clone with a few counts. V usage is TRBV20-1 and J usage is TRBJ2-7; D is possibly TRBD1 (5 bases). Trimming shortened V by 4 bases and J by 9 bases, and 13 bases separated the two germline ends. This CDR3 region has 11 residues. The germline CDR1 and CDR2 sequences are DFQATT and SNEGSKA (reference sequence). The chain's CDR3 is CSAIQGSRQYF. The CDR3 DNA follows: TGCAGTGCTATCCAGGGAAGTAGGCAGTACTTC.

The chain links TRBV28 to TRBJ1-5; maybe TRBD1 (6 bases). This CDR3 comprises 15 residues. V was trimmed by 5 bases and J by 1 base, leaving 12 bases between them. Germline V gives CDR1 MDHEN, CDR2 SYDVKM. The CDR3 DNA follows: TGTGCCAGCAGTAAACAGGGTCGGAGCAATCAGCCCCAGCATTTT. Amino acids: CASSKQGRSNQPQHF. Filled out from reference TRBV28 and TRBJ1-5, the complete variable domain reads DVKVTQSSRYLVKRTGEKVFLECVQDMDHENMFWYRQDPGLGLRLIYFSYDVKMKEKGDIPEGYSVSREKKERFSLILESASTNQTSMYLCASSKQGRSNQPQHFGDGTRLSIL.